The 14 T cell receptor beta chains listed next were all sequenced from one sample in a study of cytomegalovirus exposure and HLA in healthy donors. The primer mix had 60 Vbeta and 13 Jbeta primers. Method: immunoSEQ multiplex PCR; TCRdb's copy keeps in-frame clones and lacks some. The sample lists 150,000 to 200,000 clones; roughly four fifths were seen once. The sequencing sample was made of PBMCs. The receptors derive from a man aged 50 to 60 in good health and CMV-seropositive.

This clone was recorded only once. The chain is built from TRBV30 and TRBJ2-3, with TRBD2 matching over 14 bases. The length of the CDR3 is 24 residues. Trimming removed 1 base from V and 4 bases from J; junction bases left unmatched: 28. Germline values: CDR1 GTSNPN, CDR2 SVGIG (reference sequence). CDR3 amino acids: CAWSGLFSAKTTSGGAQGPDTQYF. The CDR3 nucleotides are TGTGCCTGGAGTGGTCTTTTTTCCGCCAAAACGACTAGCGGGGGGGCCCAAGGGCCAGATACGCAGTATTTT.

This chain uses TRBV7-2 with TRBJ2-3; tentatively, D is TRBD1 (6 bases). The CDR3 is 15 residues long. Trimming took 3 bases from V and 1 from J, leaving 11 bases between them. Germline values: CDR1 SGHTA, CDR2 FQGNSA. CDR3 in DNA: TGTGCCAGCAGCTTGGGCAGGGGCGGCACAGATACGCAGTATTTT. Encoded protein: CASSLGRGGTDTQYF.

The CDR3 DNA follows: TGTGCCAGCAGCCCCCAGACAGGGAGCTCCTACGAGCAGTACTTC. Residues: CASSPQTGSSYEQYF. The rearrangement joins TRBV5-4 to TRBJ2-7, with TRBD1 identical over 7 bases. The V segment lost 4 bases and the J segment 0 bases; nucleotides outside the gene matches: 7. In germline, CDR1 is SGHNT, CDR2 YYREEE (reference sequence). This CDR3 has 15 residues.

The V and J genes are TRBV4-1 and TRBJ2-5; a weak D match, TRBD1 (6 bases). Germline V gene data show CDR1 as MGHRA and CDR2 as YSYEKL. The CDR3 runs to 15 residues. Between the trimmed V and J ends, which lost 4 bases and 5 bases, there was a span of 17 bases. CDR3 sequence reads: CASSRDRSEWETQYF. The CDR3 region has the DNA TGCGCCAGCAGCCGTGACAGGTCGGAGTGGGAGACCCAGTACTTC.

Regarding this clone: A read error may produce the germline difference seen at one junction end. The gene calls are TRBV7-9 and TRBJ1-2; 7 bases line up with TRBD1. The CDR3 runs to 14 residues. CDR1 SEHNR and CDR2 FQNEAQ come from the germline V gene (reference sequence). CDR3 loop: CAGSIQGHGYAYTF. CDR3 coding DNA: TGTGCCGGCAGCATACAGGGGCATGGGTATGCCTACACCTTC.

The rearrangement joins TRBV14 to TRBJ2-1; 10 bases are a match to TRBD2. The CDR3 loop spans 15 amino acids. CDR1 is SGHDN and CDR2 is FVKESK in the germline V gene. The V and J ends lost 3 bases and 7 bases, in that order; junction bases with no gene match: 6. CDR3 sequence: CASSHRLAGENEQFF. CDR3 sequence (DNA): TGTGCCAGCAGCCACCGGCTAGCGGGGGAGAATGAGCAGTTCTTC.

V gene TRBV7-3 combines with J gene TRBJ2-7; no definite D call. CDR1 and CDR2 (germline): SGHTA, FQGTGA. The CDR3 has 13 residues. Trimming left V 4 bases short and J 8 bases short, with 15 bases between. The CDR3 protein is CASSSNPVSKQYF. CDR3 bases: TGTGCCAGCAGCTCCAATCCAGTGTCCAAGCAGTACTTC. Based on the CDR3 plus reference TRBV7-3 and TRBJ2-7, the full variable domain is GAGVSQTPSNKVTEKGKYVELRCDPISGHTALYWYRQSLGQGPEFLIYFQGTGAADDSGLPNDRFFAVRPEGSVSTLKIQRTERGDSAVYLCASSSNPVSKQYFGPGTRLTVT.

In nucleotides, the CDR3 is TGTGCCAGCAGCCAACCCACAGGGGGCTTAGGTGAAAAACTGTTTTTT. Encoded protein: CASSQPTGGLGEKLFF. V is TRBV7-9 and J is TRBJ1-4; 9 bases are shared with TRBD1. V dropped 5 bases and J dropped 7; count of bases not matched to a gene: 11. The germline V gene has CDR1 SEHNR and CDR2 FQNEAQ (reference sequence). This CDR3 spans 16 amino acids. The full variable domain, with the rest looked up from reference TRBV7-9 and TRBJ1-4, is DTGVSQNPRHKITKRGQNVTFRCDPISEHNRLYWYRQTLGQGPEFLTYFQNEAQLEKSRLLSDRFSAERPKGSFSTLEIQRTEQGDSAMYLCASSQPTGGLGEKLFFGSGTQLSVL.

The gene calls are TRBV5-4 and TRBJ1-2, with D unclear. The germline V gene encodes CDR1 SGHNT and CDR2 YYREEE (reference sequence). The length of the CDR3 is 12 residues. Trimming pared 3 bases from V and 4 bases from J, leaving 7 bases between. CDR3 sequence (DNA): TGTGCCAGCAGCTCGGGAGTCTATGGCTACACCTTC. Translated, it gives CASSSGVYGYTF. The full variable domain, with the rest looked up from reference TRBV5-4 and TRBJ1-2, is ETGVTQSPTHLIKTRGQQVTLRCSSQSGHNTVSWYQQALGQGPQFIFQYYREEENGRGNFPPRFSGLQFPNYSSELNVNALELDDSALYLCASSSGVYGYTFGSGTRLTVV.

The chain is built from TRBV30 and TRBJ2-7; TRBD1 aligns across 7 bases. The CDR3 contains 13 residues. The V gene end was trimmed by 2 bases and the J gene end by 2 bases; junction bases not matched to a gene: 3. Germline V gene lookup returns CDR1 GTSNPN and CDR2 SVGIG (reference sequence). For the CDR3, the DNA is TGTGCCTGGAGTAGGGGACAGCCCTACGAGCAGTACTTC. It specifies CAWSRGQPYEQYF.

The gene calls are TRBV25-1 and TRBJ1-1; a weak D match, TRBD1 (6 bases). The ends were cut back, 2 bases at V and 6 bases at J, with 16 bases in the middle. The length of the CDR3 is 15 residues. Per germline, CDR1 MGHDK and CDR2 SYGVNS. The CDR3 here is CASSEAGGLGAEAFF. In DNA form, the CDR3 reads TGTGCCAGCAGTGAAGCGGGGGGGCTAGGCGCTGAAGCTTTCTTT.

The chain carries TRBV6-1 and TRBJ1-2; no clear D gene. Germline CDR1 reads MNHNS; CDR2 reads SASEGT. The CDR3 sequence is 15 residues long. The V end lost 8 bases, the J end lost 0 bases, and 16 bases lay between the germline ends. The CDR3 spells CASFEFGSPNYGYTF. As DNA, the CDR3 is TGTGCCAGCTTCGAGTTCGGGTCCCCTAACTATGGCTACACCTTC.

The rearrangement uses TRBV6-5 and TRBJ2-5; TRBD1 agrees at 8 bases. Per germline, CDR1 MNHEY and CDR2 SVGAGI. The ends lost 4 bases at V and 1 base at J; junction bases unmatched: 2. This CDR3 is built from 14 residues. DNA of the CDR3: TGTGCCAGCAGTTCCCAGGGGGCCCAAGAGACCCAGTACTTC. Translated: CASSSQGAQETQYF.

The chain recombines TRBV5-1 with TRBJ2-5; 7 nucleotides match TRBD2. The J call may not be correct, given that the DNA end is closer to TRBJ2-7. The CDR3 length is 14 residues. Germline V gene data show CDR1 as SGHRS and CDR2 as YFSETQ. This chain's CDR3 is CASRGGEGSYEQYF. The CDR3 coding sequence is TGCGCCAGCAGGGGGGGGGAGGGATCCTACGAGCAGTACTTC.